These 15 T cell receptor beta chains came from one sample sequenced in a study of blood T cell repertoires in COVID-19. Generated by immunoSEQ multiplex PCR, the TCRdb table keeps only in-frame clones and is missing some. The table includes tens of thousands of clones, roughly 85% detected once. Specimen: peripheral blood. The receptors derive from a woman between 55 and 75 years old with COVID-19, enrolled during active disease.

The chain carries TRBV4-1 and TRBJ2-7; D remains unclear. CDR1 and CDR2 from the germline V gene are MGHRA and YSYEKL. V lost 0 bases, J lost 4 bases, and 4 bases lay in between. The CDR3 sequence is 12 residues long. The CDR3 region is CASSQEEYEQYF. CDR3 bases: TGCGCCAGCAGCCAAGAAGAGTACGAGCAGTACTTC.

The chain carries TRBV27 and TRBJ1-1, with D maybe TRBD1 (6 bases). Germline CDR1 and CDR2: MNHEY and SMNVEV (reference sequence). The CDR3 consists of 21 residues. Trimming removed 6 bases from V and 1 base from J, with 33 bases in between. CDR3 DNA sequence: TGTGCCAGCAGGCGGAGCGTAATCGACAGGTTCGCATCCAAAGGGAACACTGAAGCTTTCTTT. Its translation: CASRRSVIDRFASKGNTEAFF.

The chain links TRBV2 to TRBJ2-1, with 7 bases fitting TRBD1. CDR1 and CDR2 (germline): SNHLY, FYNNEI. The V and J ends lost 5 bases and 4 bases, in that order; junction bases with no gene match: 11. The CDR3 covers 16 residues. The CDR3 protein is CASSPDRVGRYNEQFF. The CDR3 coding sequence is TGTGCCAGCAGTCCTGACAGGGTCGGAAGATACAATGAGCAGTTCTTC.

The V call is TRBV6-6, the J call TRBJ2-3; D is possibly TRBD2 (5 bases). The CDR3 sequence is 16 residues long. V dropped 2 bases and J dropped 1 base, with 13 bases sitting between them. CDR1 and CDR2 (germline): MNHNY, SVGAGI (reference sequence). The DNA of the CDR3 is TGTGCCAGCAGTTACAGGACGGGGTCGGGCACAGATACGCAGTATTTT. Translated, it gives CASSYRTGSGTDTQYF.

DNA of the CDR3: TGCGCCAGCAGCCAAGATCGGGGAGGGGGGAACACTGAAGCTTTCTTT. It yields the protein CASSQDRGGGNTEAFF. The chain uses TRBV4-3 and TRBJ1-1; D may be TRBD1 (6 bases). Trimming took 0 bases from V and 1 from J, leaving 12 bases between them. Germline V gene data show CDR1 as LGHNA and CDR2 as YSLEER. The CDR3 totals 16 residues.

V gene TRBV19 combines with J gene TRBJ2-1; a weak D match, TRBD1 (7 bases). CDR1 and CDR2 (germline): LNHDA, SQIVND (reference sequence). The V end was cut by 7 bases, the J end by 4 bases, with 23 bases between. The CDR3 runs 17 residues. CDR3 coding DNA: TGTGCCAGTATGCGGGACAGCGCGTGGTCCCGGTACAATGAGCAGTTCTTC. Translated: CASMRDSAWSRYNEQFF.

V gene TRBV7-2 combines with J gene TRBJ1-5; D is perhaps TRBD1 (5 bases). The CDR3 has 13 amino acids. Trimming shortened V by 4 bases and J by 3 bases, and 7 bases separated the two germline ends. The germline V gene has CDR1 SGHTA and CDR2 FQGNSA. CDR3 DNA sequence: TGTGCCAGCAGCTGGACAACCAATCAGCCCCAGCATTTT. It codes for CASSWTTNQPQHF.

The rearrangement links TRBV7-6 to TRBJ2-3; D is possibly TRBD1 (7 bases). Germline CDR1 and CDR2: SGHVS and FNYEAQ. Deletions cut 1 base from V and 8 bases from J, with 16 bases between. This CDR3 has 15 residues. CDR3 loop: CASSLGQGEAGTQYF. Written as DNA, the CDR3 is TGTGCCAGCAGCTTAGGGCAGGGGGAGGCGGGTACGCAGTATTTT.

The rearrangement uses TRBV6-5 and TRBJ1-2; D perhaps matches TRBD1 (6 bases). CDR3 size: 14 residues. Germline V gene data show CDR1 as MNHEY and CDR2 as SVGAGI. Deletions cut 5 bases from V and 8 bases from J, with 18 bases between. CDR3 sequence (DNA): TGTGCCAGCAGTCCACAGGGAGCGTTGGGAGGCTACACCTTC. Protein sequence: CASSPQGALGGYTF.

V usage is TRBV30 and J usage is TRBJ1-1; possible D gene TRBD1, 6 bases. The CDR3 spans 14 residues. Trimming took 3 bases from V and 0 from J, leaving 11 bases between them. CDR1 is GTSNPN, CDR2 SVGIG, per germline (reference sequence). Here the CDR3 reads CAWREQGLNTEAFF. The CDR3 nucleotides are TGTGCCTGGAGAGAGCAGGGGCTGAACACTGAAGCTTTCTTT.

Written as DNA, the CDR3 is TGTGCCAGCAGTCCACCGGGACTAGCGGGGAGGGTGCAGTACTTC. Translated: CASSPPGLAGRVQYF. The J gene is TRBJ2-7, the V gene TRBV27; 13 positions match TRBD2. The CDR3 consists of 15 residues. The germline V gene has CDR1 MNHEY and CDR2 SMNVEV (reference sequence). The J segment lost 9 bases and the V segment lost 5 bases, leaving 10 bases of the junction unmatched.

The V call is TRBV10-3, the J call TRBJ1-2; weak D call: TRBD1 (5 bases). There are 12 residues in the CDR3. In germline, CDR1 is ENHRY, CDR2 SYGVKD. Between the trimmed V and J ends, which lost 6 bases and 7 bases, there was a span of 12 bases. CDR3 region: CAISLSGGGYTF. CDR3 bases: TGTGCCATCAGCCTATCGGGGGGTGGCTACACCTTC.

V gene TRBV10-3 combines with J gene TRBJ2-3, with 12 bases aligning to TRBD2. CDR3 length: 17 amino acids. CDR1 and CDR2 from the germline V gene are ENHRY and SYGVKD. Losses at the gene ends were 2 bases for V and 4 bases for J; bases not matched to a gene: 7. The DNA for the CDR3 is TGTGCCATCAGTGAGGGATTGACTAGCGGGAGCTCAGATACGCAGTATTTT. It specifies CAISEGLTSGSSDTQYF.

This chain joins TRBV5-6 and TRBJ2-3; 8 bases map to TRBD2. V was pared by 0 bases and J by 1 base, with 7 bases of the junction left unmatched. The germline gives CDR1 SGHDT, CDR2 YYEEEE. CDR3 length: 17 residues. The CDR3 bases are TGTGCCAGCAGCTTGGCTCGAGCGGGAGTGGGCACAGATACGCAGTATTTT. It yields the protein CASSLARAGVGTDTQYF.

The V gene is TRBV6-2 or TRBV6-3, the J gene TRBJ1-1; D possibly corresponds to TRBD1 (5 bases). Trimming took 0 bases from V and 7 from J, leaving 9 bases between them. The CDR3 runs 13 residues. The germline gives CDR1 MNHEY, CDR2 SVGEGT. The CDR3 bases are TGTGCCAGCAGTTACTCGGGGCGCTTTGAAGCTTTCTTT. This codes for CASSYSGRFEAFF.